This TCR beta chain was sequenced during a study of blood T cell repertoires in COVID-19. The assay was immunoSEQ multiplex PCR, and TCRdb's table has in-frame clones only and misses some. The sample records over 200,000 clones, less than 90% being singletons. The sequenced material came from peripheral blood. The source of this sequence is a man between 60 and 75 years old who had recovered from COVID-19.

The CDR3 protein is CASSEARRRGMFPNTEAFF. The CDR3 DNA reads TGTGCCAGCAGTGAAGCGCGGAGGCGGGGGATGTTCCCCAACACTGAAGCTTTCTTT. The V call is TRBV6-1, the J call TRBJ1-1, with a tentative D call TRBD1 (5 bases). Germline CDR1 and CDR2: MNHNS and SASEGT. V dropped 0 bases and J dropped 2 bases, with 22 bases sitting between them. This CDR3 is 19 amino acids long.